These T cell receptor beta chains were read from a single sample in a study of PD-L1 blockade in urothelial cancer. TCRdb's copy holds only in-frame clones and misses some; the assay was immunoSEQ multiplex PCR. The data contain 55,000 to 80,000 clones, approximately 86% of them seen just once; the ten biggest clones take up under 15%. Sample: PBMCs, taken around atezolizumab (anti-PD-L1) treatment. The receptors here all came from a man aged 60-69 years with urothelial cancer. Each CDR3 is given with its conserved first and last residue. A D gene is named only where the DNA matches it firmly. Expanded clones get a size class; other rows say once, few or many, or leave the size out.

v_call: TRBV15; clone_size: .; d_call: TRBD1; cdr3_aa: CATRRGYSRDRGVDEQYF
v_call: TRBV4-1; clone_size: .; d_call: TRBD2; cdr3_aa: CASSRSGGAYEQYF
v_call: TRBV10-3; clone_size: .; d_call: TRBD2; cdr3_aa: CATSTSGTSTGELFF
v_call: TRBV1; clone_size: few; d_call: .; cdr3_aa: CTSSHTAGNNEQFF
v_call: TRBV19; clone_size: .; d_call: .; cdr3_aa: CASSIDNGIGGYTF
v_call: TRBV5-1; clone_size: .; d_call: .; cdr3_aa: CASSLENNRNTIYF
v_call: TRBV7-2; clone_size: .; d_call: .; cdr3_aa: CASSLARYEQYF
v_call: TRBV30; clone_size: .; d_call: TRBD1; cdr3_aa: CAWSRDSGLYEQYF
v_call: TRBV6-6; clone_size: few; d_call: .; cdr3_aa: CASSHGTPEDGYTF
v_call: TRBV10-1; clone_size: .; d_call: .; cdr3_aa: CASSRTASGPQHF
v_call: TRBV7-2; clone_size: .; d_call: TRBD1; cdr3_aa: CASSPDRAKEKLFF
v_call: TRBV5-1; clone_size: .; d_call: .; cdr3_aa: CASSLWGGPQETQYF
v_call: TRBV11-3; clone_size: .; d_call: .; cdr3_aa: CASSLGGDSTEAFF
v_call: TRBV7-9; clone_size: .; d_call: .; cdr3_aa: CASAGSTFTDTQYF
v_call: TRBV9; clone_size: .; d_call: TRBD1; cdr3_aa: CASSVGDRGFSGNTIYF
v_call: TRBV10-1; clone_size: .; d_call: TRBD1; cdr3_aa: CASYRGRVEKLFF
v_call: TRBV11-3; clone_size: .; d_call: .; cdr3_aa: CASSSGVEQYF
v_call: TRBV7-3; clone_size: .; d_call: .; cdr3_aa: CASSPTRDSGYNEQFF
v_call: TRBV29-1; clone_size: few; d_call: TRBD1; cdr3_aa: CSGWTGLPQETQYF
v_call: TRBV13; clone_size: .; d_call: .; cdr3_aa: CASSSSSYNEQFF
v_call: TRBV6-1; clone_size: .; d_call: TRBD1; cdr3_aa: CASSDWQGARDEQFF
v_call: TRBV5-4; clone_size: .; d_call: .; cdr3_aa: CASSLDFSADYEQYF
v_call: TRBV7-2; clone_size: .; d_call: TRBD2; cdr3_aa: CASSFSGGIYEQYF
v_call: TRBV5-4; clone_size: .; d_call: TRBD2; cdr3_aa: CASSQVVGGAGAYEQYF
v_call: TRBV5-1; clone_size: .; d_call: .; cdr3_aa: CASRVATNEKLFF
v_call: TRBV5-1; clone_size: .; d_call: .; cdr3_aa: CASSLDQGLGTEAFF
v_call: TRBV7-6; clone_size: .; d_call: TRBD2; cdr3_aa: CASSLAFQRGWFNEQFF
v_call: TRBV6-5; clone_size: .; d_call: .; cdr3_aa: CASTRQFSGANVLTF
v_call: TRBV29-1; clone_size: .; d_call: .; cdr3_aa: CSGDVYEQFF
v_call: TRBV30; clone_size: .; d_call: .; cdr3_aa: CAWSVTGAKNIQYF
v_call: TRBV18; clone_size: .; d_call: TRBD1; cdr3_aa: CASSDRAMNEAFF
v_call: TRBV6-1; clone_size: .; d_call: TRBD2; cdr3_aa: CASKRPAGGLETQYF
v_call: TRBV29-1; clone_size: .; d_call: TRBD1; cdr3_aa: CSVAGGQGSQETQYF
v_call: TRBV6-1; clone_size: once; d_call: TRBD1; cdr3_aa: CASSANRGGYEQYF
v_call: TRBV10-1; clone_size: .; d_call: TRBD1; cdr3_aa: CASSPGGDYGYTF
v_call: TRBV10-3; clone_size: .; d_call: .; cdr3_aa: CAISEGGEVRGGNTEAFF
v_call: TRBV15; clone_size: .; d_call: .; cdr3_aa: CATSRDSGQYTGELFF
v_call: TRBV30; clone_size: .; d_call: .; cdr3_aa: CAWREGGAKDTQYF
v_call: TRBV25-1; clone_size: .; d_call: TRBD1; cdr3_aa: CATRGSGTGNTGELFF
v_call: TRBV6-1; clone_size: .; d_call: TRBD2; cdr3_aa: CASSELTGFSSGKNIQYF
v_call: TRBV30; clone_size: .; d_call: .; cdr3_aa: CAWSLGGIGGAGELFF
v_call: TRBV7-9; clone_size: .; d_call: TRBD1; cdr3_aa: CASSLGTDPTNEKLFF
v_call: TRBV29-1; clone_size: .; d_call: TRBD1; cdr3_aa: CSVIPTGQGFNYGYTF
v_call: TRBV5-1; clone_size: .; d_call: .; cdr3_aa: CASSLDSLSGANVLTF
v_call: TRBV4-1; clone_size: .; d_call: TRBD1; cdr3_aa: CASSRGQGATGELFF
v_call: TRBV7-2; clone_size: .; d_call: .; cdr3_aa: CASSLSYTNNSPLHF
v_call: TRBV2; clone_size: once; d_call: TRBD1; cdr3_aa: CASNQDREVYGYTF
v_call: TRBV10-1; clone_size: few; d_call: TRBD2; cdr3_aa: CASSEFDSGATEQFF
v_call: TRBV4-3; clone_size: .; d_call: .; cdr3_aa: CASSQVGRVTGELFF
v_call: TRBV5-1; clone_size: .; d_call: TRBD2; cdr3_aa: CASSLVRGGRETQYF
v_call: TRBV7-9; clone_size: .; d_call: .; cdr3_aa: CASSLGQGGDNEQFF